This T cell receptor (beta chain) is drawn from a study of cytomegalovirus exposure and HLA in healthy donors. Here immunoSEQ multiplex PCR was the method, and the copy in TCRdb shows in-frame clones only, minus some. This repertoire shows 150,000 to 200,000 clones, around nine tenths found once; its top ten account for just over 4%. Germline CDR1 and CDR2: MNHEY and SVGAGI. V dropped 6 bases and J dropped 3; count of bases not matched to a gene: 4. CDR3 length: 13 residues. Separate from the roughly 700-subject first cohort, the approximately 120-subject validation cohort was the one that the donors belonged to. Concerning this clone itself: Its antigen is not identified.

The study's findings and limits: According to the study, roughly 180 TCR beta chains were cytomegalovirus-associated. The dataset shows that most TCR sequences were rare, while some public TCRs occurred in many donors.

The chain employs TRBV6-5 and TRBJ1-2; 7 nucleotides agree with TRBD1. The source material was PBMCs. This clonotype was obtained from a man in his late teens or twenties in good health and CMV-seropositive. The CDR3 sequence: CASSRDSHYGYTF. The CDR3 region has the DNA TGTGCCAGCAGCCGGGACAGTCACTATGGCTACACCTTC.